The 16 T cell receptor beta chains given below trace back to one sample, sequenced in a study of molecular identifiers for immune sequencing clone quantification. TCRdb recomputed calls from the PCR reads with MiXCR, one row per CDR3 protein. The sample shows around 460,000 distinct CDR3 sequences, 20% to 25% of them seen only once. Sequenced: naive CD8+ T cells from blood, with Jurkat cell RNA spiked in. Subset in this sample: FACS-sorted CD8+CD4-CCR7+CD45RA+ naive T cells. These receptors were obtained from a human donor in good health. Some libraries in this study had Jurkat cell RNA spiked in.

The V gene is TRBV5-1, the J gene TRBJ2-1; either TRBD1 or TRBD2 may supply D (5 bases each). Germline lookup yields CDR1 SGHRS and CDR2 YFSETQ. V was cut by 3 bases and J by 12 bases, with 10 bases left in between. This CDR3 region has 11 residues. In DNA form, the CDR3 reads TGCGCCAGCAGCTGGGGGTTGTGGCAGTTCTTC. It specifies CASSWGLWQFF.

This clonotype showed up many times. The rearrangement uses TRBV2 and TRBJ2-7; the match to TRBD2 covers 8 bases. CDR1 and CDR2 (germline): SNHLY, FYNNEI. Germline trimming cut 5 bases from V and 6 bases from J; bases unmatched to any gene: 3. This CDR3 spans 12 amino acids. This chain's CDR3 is CASSRLAGEQYF. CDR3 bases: TGTGCCAGCAGTCGTCTAGCGGGCGAGCAGTACTTC.

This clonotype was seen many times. The CDR3 is CATSLVGYNEQFF. The CDR3 bases are TGTGCCACCAGTCTGGTCGGGTACAATGAGCAGTTCTTC. The chain couples TRBV24-1 to TRBJ2-1; no definite D call. V was shortened by 6 bases and J by 4 bases, with 9 bases between the two germline ends. The CDR3 loop spans 13 amino acids. CDR1 and CDR2 (germline): KGHDR, SFDVKD.

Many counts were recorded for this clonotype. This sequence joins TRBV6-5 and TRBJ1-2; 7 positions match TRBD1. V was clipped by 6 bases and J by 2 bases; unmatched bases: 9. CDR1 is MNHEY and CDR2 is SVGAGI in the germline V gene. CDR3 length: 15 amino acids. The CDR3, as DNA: TGTGCCAGCAGAACACTCGACAGGGAGAACTATGGCTACACCTTC. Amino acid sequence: CASRTLDRENYGYTF.

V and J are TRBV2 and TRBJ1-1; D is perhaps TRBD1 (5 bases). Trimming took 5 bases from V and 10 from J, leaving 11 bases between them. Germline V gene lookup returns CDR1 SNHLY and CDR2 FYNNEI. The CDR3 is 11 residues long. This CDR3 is CASSFAGAAFF. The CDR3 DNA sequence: TGTGCCAGCAGTTTCGCTGGGGCAGCTTTCTTT.

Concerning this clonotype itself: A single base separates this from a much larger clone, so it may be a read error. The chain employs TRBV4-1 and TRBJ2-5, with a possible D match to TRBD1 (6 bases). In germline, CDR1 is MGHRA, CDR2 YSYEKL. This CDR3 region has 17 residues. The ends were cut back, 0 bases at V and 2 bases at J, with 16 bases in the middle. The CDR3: CASSQERYGTRQETQYF. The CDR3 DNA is TGCGCCAGCAGCCAAGAGAGGTACGGGACACGTCAAGAGACCCAGTACTTC.

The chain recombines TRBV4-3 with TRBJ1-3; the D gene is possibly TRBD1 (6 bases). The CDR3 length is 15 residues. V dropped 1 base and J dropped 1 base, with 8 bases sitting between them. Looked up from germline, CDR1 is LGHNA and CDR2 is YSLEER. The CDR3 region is CASSQGTESGNTIYF. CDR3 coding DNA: TGCGCCAGCAGCCAAGGGACAGAGTCTGGAAACACCATATATTTT.

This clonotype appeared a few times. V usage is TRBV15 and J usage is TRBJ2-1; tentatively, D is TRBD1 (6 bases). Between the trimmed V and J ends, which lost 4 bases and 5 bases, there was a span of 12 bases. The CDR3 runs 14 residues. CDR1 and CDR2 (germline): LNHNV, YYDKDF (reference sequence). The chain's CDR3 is CATSTGTNHNEQFF. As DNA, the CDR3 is TGTGCCACCAGCACTGGGACAAACCACAATGAGCAGTTCTTC.

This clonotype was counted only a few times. The CDR3 loop reads CASSQATGELFF. The CDR3, as DNA: TGTGCCAGCAGCCAAGCCACCGGGGAGCTGTTTTTT. V usage is TRBV3-1 and J usage is TRBJ2-2; D not resolved. The CDR3 consists of 12 residues. V lost 1 base, J lost 4 bases, and 1 base lay in between. Germline V gene data show CDR1 as LGHDT and CDR2 as YNNKEL (reference sequence). The complete variable domain, with remaining parts taken from reference TRBV3-1 and TRBJ2-2, reads DTAVSQTPKYLVTQMGNDKSIKCEQNLGHDTMYWYKQDSKKFLKIMFSYNNKELIINETVPNRFSPKSPDKAHLNLHINSLELGDSAVYFCASSQATGELFFGEGSRLTVL.

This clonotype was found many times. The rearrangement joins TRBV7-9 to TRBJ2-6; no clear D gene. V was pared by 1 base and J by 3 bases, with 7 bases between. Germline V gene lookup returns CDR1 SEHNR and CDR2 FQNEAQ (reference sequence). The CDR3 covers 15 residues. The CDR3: CASSLGGFGANVLTF. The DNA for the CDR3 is TGTGCCAGCAGCTTAGGAGGCTTTGGGGCCAACGTCCTGACTTTC.

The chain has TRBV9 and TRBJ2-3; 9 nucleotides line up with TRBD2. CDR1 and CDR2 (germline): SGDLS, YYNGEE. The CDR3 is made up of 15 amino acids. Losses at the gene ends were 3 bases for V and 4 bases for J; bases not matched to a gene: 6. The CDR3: CASSGASGDPDTQYF. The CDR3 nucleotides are TGTGCCAGCAGCGGCGCTAGCGGGGACCCAGATACGCAGTATTTT.

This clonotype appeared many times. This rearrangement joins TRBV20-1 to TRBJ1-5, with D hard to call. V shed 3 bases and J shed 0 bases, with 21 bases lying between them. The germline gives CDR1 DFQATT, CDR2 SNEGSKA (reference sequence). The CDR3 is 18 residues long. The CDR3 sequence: CSASISWGGGLSNQPQHF. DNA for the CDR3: TGCAGTGCTAGTATTTCATGGGGTGGAGGTCTTAGCAATCAGCCCCAGCATTTT.

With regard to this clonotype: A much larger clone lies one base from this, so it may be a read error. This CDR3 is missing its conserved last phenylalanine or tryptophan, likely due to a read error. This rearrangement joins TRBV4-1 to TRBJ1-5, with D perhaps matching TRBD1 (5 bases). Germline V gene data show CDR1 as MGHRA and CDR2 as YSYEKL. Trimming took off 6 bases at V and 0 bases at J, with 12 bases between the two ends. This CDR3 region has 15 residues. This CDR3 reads CASSLGENSNQPQHL. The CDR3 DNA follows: TGCGCCAGCAGTCTAGGGGAGAATAGCAATCAGCCCCAGCATCTT.

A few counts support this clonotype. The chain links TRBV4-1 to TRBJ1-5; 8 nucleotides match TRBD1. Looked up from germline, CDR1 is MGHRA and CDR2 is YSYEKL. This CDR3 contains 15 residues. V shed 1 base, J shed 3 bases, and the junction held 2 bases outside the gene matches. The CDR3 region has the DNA TGCGCCAGCAGCCAAGGGGACAGGCCCAATCAGCCCCAGCATTTT. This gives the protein CASSQGDRPNQPQHF.

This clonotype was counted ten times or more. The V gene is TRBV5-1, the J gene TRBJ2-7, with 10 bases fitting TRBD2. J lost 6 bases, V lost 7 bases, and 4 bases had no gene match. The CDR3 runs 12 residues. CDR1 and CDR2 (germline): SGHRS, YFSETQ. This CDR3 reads CASGRTSGEQYF. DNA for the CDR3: TGCGCCAGCGGGAGGACTAGCGGCGAGCAGTACTTC.

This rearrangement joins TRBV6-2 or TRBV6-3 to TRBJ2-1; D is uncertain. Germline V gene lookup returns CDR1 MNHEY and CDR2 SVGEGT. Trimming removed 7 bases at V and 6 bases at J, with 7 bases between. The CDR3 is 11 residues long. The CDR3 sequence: CASMWGNEQFF. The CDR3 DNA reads TGTGCCAGCATGTGGGGCAATGAGCAGTTCTTC.